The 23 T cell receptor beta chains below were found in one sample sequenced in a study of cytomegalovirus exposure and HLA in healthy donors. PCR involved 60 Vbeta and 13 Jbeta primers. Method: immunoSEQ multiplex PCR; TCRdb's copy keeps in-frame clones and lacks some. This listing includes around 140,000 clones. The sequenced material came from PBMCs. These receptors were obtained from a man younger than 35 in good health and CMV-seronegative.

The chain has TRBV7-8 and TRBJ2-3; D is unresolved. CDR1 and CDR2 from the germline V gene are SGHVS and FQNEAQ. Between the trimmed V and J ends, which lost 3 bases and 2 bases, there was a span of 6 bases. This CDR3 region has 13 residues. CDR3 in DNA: TGTGCCAGCAGCTTTTTATACACAGATACGCAGTATTTT. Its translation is CASSFLYTDTQYF.

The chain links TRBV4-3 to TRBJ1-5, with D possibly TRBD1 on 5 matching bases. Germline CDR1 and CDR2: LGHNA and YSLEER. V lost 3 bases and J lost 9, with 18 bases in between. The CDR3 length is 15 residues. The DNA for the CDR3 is TGCGCCAGCAGCCAGAAGGTGGGGGGTCTGATGCCCCAGCATTTT. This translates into CASSQKVGGLMPQHF.

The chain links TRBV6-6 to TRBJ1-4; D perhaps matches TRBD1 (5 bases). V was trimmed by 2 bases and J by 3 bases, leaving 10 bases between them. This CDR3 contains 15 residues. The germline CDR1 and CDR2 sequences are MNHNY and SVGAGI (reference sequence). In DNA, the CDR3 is TGTGCCAGCAGTTACCTGACAGCACCTAATGAAAAACTGTTTTTT. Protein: CASSYLTAPNEKLFF.

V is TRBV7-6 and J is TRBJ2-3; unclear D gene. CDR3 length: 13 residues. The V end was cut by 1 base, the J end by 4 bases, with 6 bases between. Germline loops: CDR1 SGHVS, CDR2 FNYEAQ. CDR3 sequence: CASSLGTADTQYF. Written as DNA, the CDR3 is TGTGCCAGCAGCTTAGGAACGGCAGATACGCAGTATTTT.

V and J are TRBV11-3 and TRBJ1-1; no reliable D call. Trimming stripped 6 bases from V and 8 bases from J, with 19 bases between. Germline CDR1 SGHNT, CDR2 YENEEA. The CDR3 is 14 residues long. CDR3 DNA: TGTGCCAGCAGTCGAAAGGCCCTCCCGGGGGAAGCTTTCTTT. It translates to CASSRKALPGEAFF.

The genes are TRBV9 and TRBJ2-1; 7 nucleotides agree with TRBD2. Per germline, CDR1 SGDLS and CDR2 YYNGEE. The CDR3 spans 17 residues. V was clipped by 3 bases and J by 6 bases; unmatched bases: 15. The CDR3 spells CASSGETVHPGGNEQFF. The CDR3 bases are TGTGCCAGCAGCGGGGAGACAGTCCATCCGGGAGGCAATGAGCAGTTCTTC.

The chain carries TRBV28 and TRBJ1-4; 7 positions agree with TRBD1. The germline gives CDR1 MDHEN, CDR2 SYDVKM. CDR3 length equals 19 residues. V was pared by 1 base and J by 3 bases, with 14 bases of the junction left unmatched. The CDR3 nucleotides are TGTGCCAGCAGTTTATCAGGCAGGGGGTGGTTGGGACCTAATGAAAAACTGTTTTTT. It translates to CASSLSGRGWLGPNEKLFF.

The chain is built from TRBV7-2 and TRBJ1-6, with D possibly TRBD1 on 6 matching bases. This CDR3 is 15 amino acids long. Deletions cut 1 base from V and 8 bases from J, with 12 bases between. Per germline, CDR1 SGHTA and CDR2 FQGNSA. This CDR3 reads CASSLETGGHSPLHF. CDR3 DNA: TGTGCCAGCAGCTTAGAGACAGGCGGGCATTCACCCCTCCACTTT. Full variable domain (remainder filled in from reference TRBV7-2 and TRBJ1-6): GAGVSQSPSNKVTEKGKDVELRCDPISGHTALYWYRQSLGQGLEFLIYFQGNSAPDKSGLPSDRFSAERTGGSVSTLTIQRTQQEDSAVYLCASSLETGGHSPLHFGNGTRLTVT.

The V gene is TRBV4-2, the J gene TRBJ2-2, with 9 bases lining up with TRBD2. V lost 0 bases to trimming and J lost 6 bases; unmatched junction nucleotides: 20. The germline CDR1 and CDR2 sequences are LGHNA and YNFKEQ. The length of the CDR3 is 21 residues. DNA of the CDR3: TGTGCCAGCAGCCAAGAACTAGCGGGCCTACAAGGACCCCTACGAGCCGGGGAGCTGTTTTTT. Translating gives CASSQELAGLQGPLRAGELFF.

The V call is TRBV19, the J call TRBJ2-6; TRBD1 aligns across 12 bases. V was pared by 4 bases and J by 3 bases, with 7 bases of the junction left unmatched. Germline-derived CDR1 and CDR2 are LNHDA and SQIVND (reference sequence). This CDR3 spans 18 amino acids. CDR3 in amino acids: CASSTPGQGAGGANVLTF. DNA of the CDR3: TGTGCCAGTAGTACCCCGGGACAGGGGGCTGGTGGGGCCAACGTCCTGACTTTC.

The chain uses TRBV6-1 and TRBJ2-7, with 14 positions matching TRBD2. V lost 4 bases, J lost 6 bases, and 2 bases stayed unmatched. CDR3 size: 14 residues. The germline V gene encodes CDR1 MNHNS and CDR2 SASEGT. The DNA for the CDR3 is TGTGCCAGCAGTGTCGGGACTAGCGGGAGCGAGCAGTACTTC. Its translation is CASSVGTSGSEQYF.

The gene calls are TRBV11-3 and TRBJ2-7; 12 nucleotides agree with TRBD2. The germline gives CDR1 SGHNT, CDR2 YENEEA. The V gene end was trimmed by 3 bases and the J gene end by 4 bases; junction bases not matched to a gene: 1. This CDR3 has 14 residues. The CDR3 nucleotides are TGTGCCAGCAGCTTCGGACTAGCGGGGTACGAGCAGTACTTC. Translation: CASSFGLAGYEQYF.

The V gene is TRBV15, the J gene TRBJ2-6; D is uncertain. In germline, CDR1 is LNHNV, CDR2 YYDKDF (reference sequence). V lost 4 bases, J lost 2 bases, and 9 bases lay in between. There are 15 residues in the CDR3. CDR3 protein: CATSIRSPGANVLTF. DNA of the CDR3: TGTGCCACCAGCATCCGTTCCCCTGGGGCCAACGTCCTGACTTTC.

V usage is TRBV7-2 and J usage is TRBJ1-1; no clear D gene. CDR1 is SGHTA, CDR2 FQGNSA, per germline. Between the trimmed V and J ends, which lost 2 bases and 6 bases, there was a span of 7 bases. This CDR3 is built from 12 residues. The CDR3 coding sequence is TGTGCCAGCAGCTTATTAACAGCTGAAGCTTTCTTT. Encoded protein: CASSLLTAEAFF.

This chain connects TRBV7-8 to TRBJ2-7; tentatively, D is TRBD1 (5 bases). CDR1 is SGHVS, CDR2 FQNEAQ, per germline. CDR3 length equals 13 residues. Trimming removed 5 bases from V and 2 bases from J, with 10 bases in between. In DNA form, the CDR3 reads TGTGCCAGCAGCCAGGGTCTAACCTACGAGCAGTACTTC. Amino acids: CASSQGLTYEQYF. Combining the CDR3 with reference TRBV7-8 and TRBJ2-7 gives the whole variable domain GAGVSQSPRYKVAKRGQDVALRCDPISGHVSLFWYQQALGQGPEFLTYFQNEAQLDKSGLPSDRFFAERPEGSVSTLKIQRTQQEDSAVYLCASSQGLTYEQYFGPGTRLTVT.

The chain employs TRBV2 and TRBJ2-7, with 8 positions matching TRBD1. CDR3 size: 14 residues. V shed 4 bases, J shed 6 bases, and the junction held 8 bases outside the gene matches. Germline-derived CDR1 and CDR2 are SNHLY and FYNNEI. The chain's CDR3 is CASSGQGFLGEQYF. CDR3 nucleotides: TGTGCCAGCAGTGGACAGGGGTTTTTAGGCGAGCAGTACTTC.

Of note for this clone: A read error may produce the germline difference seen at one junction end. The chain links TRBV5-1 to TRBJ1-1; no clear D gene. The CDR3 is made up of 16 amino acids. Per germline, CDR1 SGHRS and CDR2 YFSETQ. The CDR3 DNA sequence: TGCGCCAGCAGCTTGGCATTGGGCGGGTTGAACACTGGAGCTTTCTTT. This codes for CASSLALGGLNTGAFF. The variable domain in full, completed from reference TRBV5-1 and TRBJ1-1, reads KAGVTQTPRYLIKTRGQQVTLSCSPISGHRSVSWYQQTPGQGLQFLFEYFSETQRNKGNFPGRFSGRQFSNSRSEMNVSTLELGDSALYLCASSLALGGLNTGAFFGQGTRLTVV.

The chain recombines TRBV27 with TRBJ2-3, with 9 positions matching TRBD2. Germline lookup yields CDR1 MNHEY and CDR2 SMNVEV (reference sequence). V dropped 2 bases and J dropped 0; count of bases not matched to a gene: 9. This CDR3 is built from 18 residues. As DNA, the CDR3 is TGTGCCAGCAGTTTAGGCCTAGCGGGGTATGCTAGCACAGATACGCAGTATTTT. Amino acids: CASSLGLAGYASTDTQYF.

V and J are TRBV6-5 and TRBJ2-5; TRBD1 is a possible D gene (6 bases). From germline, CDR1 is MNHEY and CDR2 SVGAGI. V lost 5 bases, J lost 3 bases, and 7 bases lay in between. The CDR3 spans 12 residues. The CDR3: CASSRDKETQYF. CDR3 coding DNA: TGTGCCAGCAGTCGGGACAAAGAGACCCAGTACTTC.

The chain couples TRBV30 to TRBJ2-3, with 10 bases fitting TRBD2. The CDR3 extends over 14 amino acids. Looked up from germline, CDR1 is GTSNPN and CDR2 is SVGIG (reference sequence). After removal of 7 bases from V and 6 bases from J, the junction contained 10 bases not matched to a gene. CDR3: CALSLGLAVDTQYF. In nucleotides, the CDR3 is TGTGCCTTAAGCCTCGGACTAGCGGTTGATACGCAGTATTTT.

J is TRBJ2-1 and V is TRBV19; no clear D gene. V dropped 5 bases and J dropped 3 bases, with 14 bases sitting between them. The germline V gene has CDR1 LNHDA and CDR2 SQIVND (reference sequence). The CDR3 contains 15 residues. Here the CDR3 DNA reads TGTGCCAGTAGTCCCGGTGGGCACAACTACAATGAGCAGTTCTTC. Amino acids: CASSPGGHNYNEQFF.

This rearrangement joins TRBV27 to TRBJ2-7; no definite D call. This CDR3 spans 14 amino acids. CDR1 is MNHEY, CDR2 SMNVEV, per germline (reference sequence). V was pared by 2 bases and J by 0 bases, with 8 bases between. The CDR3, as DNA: TGTGCCAGCAGTTTAACACCGATCTCCTACGAGCAGTACTTC. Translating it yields CASSLTPISYEQYF.

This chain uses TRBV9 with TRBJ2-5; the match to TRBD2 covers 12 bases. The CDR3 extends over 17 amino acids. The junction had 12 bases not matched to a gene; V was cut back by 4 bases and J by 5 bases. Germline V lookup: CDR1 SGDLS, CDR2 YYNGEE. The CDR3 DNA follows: TGTGCCAGCAGCCCCGGGGCCCTAGCGGGAGGGACGGAGACCCAGTACTTC. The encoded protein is CASSPGALAGGTETQYF.